The rows below give T cell receptor beta chains drawn from one sample of a study of control samples from healthy donors and cancer patients. Generated by immunoSEQ multiplex PCR, the TCRdb table keeps only in-frame clones and is missing some. The sample yields roughly 170,000 clones, under 95% seen once. Sequencing used blood. These receptors were collected from a woman between 18 and 29 years old in good health. Each CDR3 is given without its conserved first and last residue.

j_call | v_call | cdr3_aa
TRBJ1-1 | TRBV18 | ASSSGGGAF
TRBJ2-7 | TRBV6-1 | ASSAIGTRGTYEQY
TRBJ2-7 | TRBV3-1/TRBV3-2 | ASSQSGDARSSYEQY
TRBJ2-2 | TRBV9 | ASSAGSGTGGSGELF
TRBJ1-2 | TRBV15 | ATSRGPNLSYT
TRBJ1-5 | TRBV6-6 | ASRHNRENQPQH
TRBJ2-4 | TRBV4-3 | ASSQDMGQGGIQY
TRBJ1-4 | TRBV4-1 | ASSQVSSYKLF
TRBJ1-2 | TRBV7-2 | ASSQTGSDYGYT
TRBJ1-2 | TRBV21-1 | ASSKAPTGREGYGYT
TRBJ2-1 | TRBV5-8 | ASSLGTSGRNEQF
TRBJ2-5 | TRBV5-1 | ASSLAGTPSRETQY
TRBJ2-3 | TRBV28 | ASSSYLTGVGTDTQY
TRBJ2-2 | TRBV13 | ASSTGGELF
TRBJ2-5 | TRBV2 | ASQTGAGETQY
TRBJ1-1 | TRBV19 | ASTPRGDRGFATEAF
TRBJ1-3 | TRBV7-2 | ASSLATDSGNTIY
TRBJ1-6 | TRBV19 | ASSIPNSPLH
TRBJ1-1 | TRBV7-9 | ASSLGSGGEAF
TRBJ1-1 | TRBV5-6 | ASSQESGIHTEAF
TRBJ2-7 | TRBV6-5 | ASSLQDLYEQY
TRBJ2-7 | TRBV5-4 | ASSGGDSYEQY